The 16 T cell receptor beta chains presented below share a single source sample, sequenced in a study of PD-1 blockade in classical Hodgkin lymphoma. Some clones are missing from TCRdb's copy, which holds only in-frame ones; the method was immunoSEQ multiplex PCR. In the table there are approximately 28,000 clones, about three quarters of which are singletons. Each and every patient relapsed after autologous stem cell transplantation, and patients got differing brentuximab vedotin exposure. Magnetic negative selection purified CD4+ T cells from thawed PBMCs. The sample consisted of CD4+ T cells from blood, taken at baseline. These receptors all come from a human donor with classical Hodgkin lymphoma.

The V call is TRBV13, the J call TRBJ2-3, with D maybe TRBD1 (5 bases). V lost 5 bases, J lost 1 base, and 22 bases lay in between. Germline loops: CDR1 PRHDT, CDR2 FYEKMQ (reference sequence). The CDR3 contains 18 residues. The CDR3 here is CASSHAAQGEIGTDTQYF. In DNA, the CDR3 is TGTGCCAGCAGCCATGCGGCGCAGGGTGAGATTGGCACAGATACGCAGTATTTT.

The chain employs TRBV11-3 and TRBJ1-3; the D gene is possibly TRBD1 (5 bases). The V end lost 5 bases, the J end lost 0 bases, and 8 bases lay between the germline ends. Germline assignment: CDR1 SGHNT and CDR2 YENEEA. The CDR3 is 14 residues long. Here the CDR3 reads CASSPDNSGNTIYF. Here the CDR3 DNA reads TGTGCCAGCAGCCCGGACAACTCTGGAAACACCATATATTTT.

The V call is TRBV6-6, the J call TRBJ2-7; no clear D gene. Between the trimmed V and J ends, which lost 6 bases and 4 bases, there was a span of 13 bases. The CDR3 extends over 13 amino acids. Per germline, CDR1 MNHNY and CDR2 SVGAGI (reference sequence). CDR3 amino acids: CASSPPNSYEQYF. The CDR3 region has the DNA TGTGCCAGCAGCCCTCCCAATTCTTACGAGCAGTACTTC.

Only a few counts were recorded for this clone. The genes are TRBV19 and TRBJ1-6, with D possibly being TRBD1 (6 bases). CDR1 is LNHDA, CDR2 SQIVND, per germline (reference sequence). This CDR3 contains 15 residues. V was cut by 3 bases and J by 7 bases, with 13 bases left in between. This CDR3 is CASSIGDRLNSPLHF. CDR3 nucleotides: TGTGCCAGTAGTATCGGCGACAGGCTAAATTCACCCCTCCACTTT.

This chain uses TRBV6-5 with TRBJ2-1, with 9 bases that match TRBD1. Germline V gene lookup returns CDR1 MNHEY and CDR2 SVGAGI. The V gene end was trimmed by 8 bases and the J gene end by 6 bases; junction bases not matched to a gene: 8. CDR3 length equals 14 residues. CDR3 sequence: CASRPGTGSNEQFF. CDR3 bases: TGTGCCAGCCGGCCCGGGACAGGGTCCAATGAGCAGTTCTTC.

V gene TRBV6-6 combines with J gene TRBJ2-5; D ambiguous. Per the germline V gene, CDR1 is MNHNY and CDR2 is SVGAGI (reference sequence). V lost 0 bases and J 1 base, leaving 12 bases between the germline ends. The CDR3 has 16 residues. The CDR3 region has the DNA TGTGCCAGCAGTTACTCGAACCCCCATTTCCAAGAGACCCAGTACTTC. Translating gives CASSYSNPHFQETQYF.

The chain links TRBV6-5 to TRBJ2-4, with unresolved D. This CDR3 has 15 residues. Trimming removed 5 bases from V and 0 bases from J, with 11 bases in between. CDR1 is MNHEY, CDR2 SVGAGI, per germline. For the CDR3, the DNA is TGTGCCAGCAGTCCAATGTGGGGAGCCAAAAACATTCAGTACTTC. It codes for CASSPMWGAKNIQYF.

The table lists this clone with a count of one. The genes are TRBV5-5 and TRBJ1-4; 8 bases match TRBD1. Trimming cost V 2 bases and J 3 bases; bases outside gene matches: 6. The CDR3 is made up of 16 amino acids. Germline CDR1 SGHKS, CDR2 YYEKEE (reference sequence). This chain's CDR3 is CASSFQGASANEKLFF. The CDR3 DNA is TGTGCCAGCAGCTTCCAGGGGGCTTCCGCTAATGAAAAACTGTTTTTT.

This clone appeared a single time. The V and J genes are TRBV19 and TRBJ1-2, with D possibly matching TRBD1 (6 bases). Germline CDR1 is LNHDA and CDR2 is SQIVND (reference sequence). V lost 5 bases to trimming and J lost 8 bases, with 21 bases between them. The CDR3 spans 15 residues. In DNA form, the CDR3 reads TGTGCCAGTAGTCCATCACAGGGCTCCTTGACGGGCTACACCTTC. Amino acids: CASSPSQGSLTGYTF.

This chain uses TRBV5-6 with TRBJ2-7; 10 positions match TRBD1. Germline CDR1 is SGHDT and CDR2 is YYEEEE. The CDR3 is 14 residues long. The V segment lost 5 bases and the J segment 5 bases; nucleotides outside the gene matches: 7. The CDR3, as DNA: TGTGCCAGCAGTTATGGGACAGGGGTCCACGAGCAGTACTTC. Its translation is CASSYGTGVHEQYF.

This clone has a handful of counts. The rearrangement links TRBV19 to TRBJ1-2, with 8 bases fitting TRBD1. The CDR3 is 14 amino acids. CDR1 is LNHDA, CDR2 SQIVND, per germline (reference sequence). The ends lost 6 bases at V and 7 bases at J; junction bases unmatched: 10. This CDR3 reads CASSPDRVSGGYTF. As DNA, the CDR3 is TGTGCCAGTAGCCCGGACAGGGTATCAGGTGGCTACACCTTC. Full variable domain (remainder filled in from reference TRBV19 and TRBJ1-2): DGGITQSPKYLFRKEGQNVTLSCEQNLNHDAMYWYRQDPGQGLRLIYYSQIVNDFQKGDIAEGYSVSREKKESFPLTVTSAQKNPTAFYLCASSPDRVSGGYTFGSGTRLTVV.

This chain uses TRBV7-2 with TRBJ2-4; 9 bases map to TRBD2. V lost 2 bases and J lost 5; bases outside the gene matches: 7. The CDR3 is made up of 16 amino acids. CDR1 is SGHTA and CDR2 is FQGNSA in the germline V gene. The CDR3 DNA sequence: TGTGCCAGCAGCTTACGCGGGGGGGCCCTGGAAAACATTCAGTACTTC. Translated: CASSLRGGALENIQYF.

The chain uses TRBV19 and TRBJ1-1; D is uncertain. Germline CDR1 reads LNHDA; CDR2 reads SQIVND (reference sequence). This CDR3 region has 13 residues. The V end was cut by 5 bases, the J end by 0 bases, with 7 bases between. The CDR3 nucleotides are TGTGCCAGTAGTGGATCGCTGAACACTGAAGCTTTCTTT. Protein sequence: CASSGSLNTEAFF.

The chain joins TRBV20-1 to TRBJ2-1; D uncertain. CDR1 DFQATT and CDR2 SNEGSKA come from the germline V gene (reference sequence). V was shortened by 2 bases and J by 8 bases, with 7 bases between the two germline ends. The length of the CDR3 is 11 residues. CDR3 sequence: CSARKADEQFF. The CDR3 nucleotides read TGCAGTGCTAGAAAGGCGGATGAGCAGTTCTTC.

J is TRBJ2-5 and V is TRBV30, with 9 bases identical to TRBD2. With V trimmed by 3 bases and J by 6 bases, 14 bases remained unmatched. The CDR3 is made up of 16 amino acids. Germline CDR1 reads GTSNPN; CDR2 reads SVGIG (reference sequence). The CDR3 DNA sequence: TGTGCCTGGAGCCAACTTTGGAGCGGGGGGATCAAGACCCAGTACTTC. This sequence encodes CAWSQLWSGGIKTQYF.

This chain connects TRBV4-3 to TRBJ1-1; TRBD1 might be the D (5 bases). Germline V CDR1 and CDR2: LGHNA, YSLEER. The V and J ends lost 0 bases and 7 bases respectively, with 15 bases between them. The CDR3 contains 15 residues. CDR3 nucleotide sequence: TGCGCCAGCAGCCAAGAGTCGGGCAGGGAGAATGAAGCTTTCTTT. Amino acid sequence: CASSQESGRENEAFF.